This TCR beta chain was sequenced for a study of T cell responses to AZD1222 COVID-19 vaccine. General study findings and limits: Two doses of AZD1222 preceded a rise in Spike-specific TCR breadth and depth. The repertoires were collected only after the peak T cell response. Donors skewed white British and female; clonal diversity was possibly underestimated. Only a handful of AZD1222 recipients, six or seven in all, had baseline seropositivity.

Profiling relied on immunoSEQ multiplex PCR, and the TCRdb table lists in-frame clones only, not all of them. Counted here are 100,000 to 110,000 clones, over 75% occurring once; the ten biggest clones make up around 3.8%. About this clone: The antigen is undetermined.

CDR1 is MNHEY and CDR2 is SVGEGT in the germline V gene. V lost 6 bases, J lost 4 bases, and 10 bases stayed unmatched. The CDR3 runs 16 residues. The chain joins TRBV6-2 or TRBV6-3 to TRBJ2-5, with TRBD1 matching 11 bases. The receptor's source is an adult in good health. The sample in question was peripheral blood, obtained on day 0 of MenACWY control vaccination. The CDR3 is CASSSMGQGVGETQYF. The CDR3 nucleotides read TGTGCCAGCAGCAGCATGGGACAGGGGGTAGGAGAGACCCAGTACTTC.